This T cell receptor (beta chain) was profiled in a study of T cell responses to AZD1222 COVID-19 vaccine. This clone was recorded a few times. Only in-frame clones appear in the TCRdb table, and some are missing; sequencing was by immunoSEQ multiplex PCR. The table shows 170,000 or so clones, with 90% occurring only once. This clonotype was sampled from an adult in good health. The material sequenced was peripheral blood, taken on day 0 of AZD1222 vaccination.

CDR3 sequence: CASSLSGIETQYF. The CDR3 coding sequence is TGTGCCAGCAGTTTGTCGGGGATAGAGACCCAGTACTTC. The chain joins TRBV12-3 or TRBV12-4 to TRBJ2-5, with D possibly TRBD2 on 5 matching bases. This CDR3 is built from 13 residues. The ends were cut back, 3 bases at V and 4 bases at J, with 9 bases in the middle.